This T cell receptor (beta chain) was identified in a study of T cell repertoires in cytomegalovirus infection. This clonotype was detected many times. Its specificity is unknown. The V gene end was trimmed by 5 bases and the J gene end by 3 bases; junction bases not matched to a gene: 23. From germline, CDR1 is SGHVS and CDR2 FNYEAQ. This CDR3 has 20 residues. MiXCR, run by TCRdb on the reads, gives a single entry per CDR3 protein. The sample consists of about 310,000 distinct CDR3 sequences, about 25% of them appearing once. The material was cultured PBMCs, obtained from culture after CMV antigen stimulation. The TCR originated in a human donor in good health (CMV status not recorded). Some clones in this sample may be carry-over from other donors' samples. The V and J genes are TRBV7-6 and TRBJ2-7, with 9 bases that match TRBD2. The CDR3 DNA is TGTGCCAGCAGCCTTATAGATGGCCAGGGCGGAGCGGGAGGTTTCTACGAGCAGTACTTC. It is translated as CASSLIDGQGGAGGFYEQYF.